The text below deals with one T cell receptor (beta chain). Looked up from germline, CDR1 is MNHEY and CDR2 is SMNVEV (reference sequence). The CDR3 extends over 19 amino acids. Trimming removed 2 bases from V and 4 bases from J; junction bases left unmatched: 15. Graves' hyperthyroidism showing no ophthalmopathy progression within 18 months was considered stable. Diagnosis of hyperthyroidism was new in patients aged 18 to 65, and its duration was under 2 months. This sample was included in a study of T cells in Graves' hyperthyroidism and ophthalmopathy. Amplification targeted TCR beta CDR3 regions from RNA transcripts. A first-round RT-PCR of the TCR CDR3 used the HTBI primer set. TCRdb reprocessed the multiplex PCR reads via MiXCR and lists one record per CDR3 protein. The profile shows about 610,000 distinct CDR3 sequences, just over 45% of them singletons.

The rearrangement uses TRBV27 and TRBJ2-2; 8 bases match TRBD2. Sequences were obtained from peripheral blood or thyroid tissue (not recorded which). This clonotype was obtained from a woman between 18 and 29 years old with Graves' hyperthyroidism. The CDR3 region has the DNA TGTGCCAGCAGTTTAAGGGGGTCGGGAGGGCCCAAGATCACCGGGGAGCTGTTTTTT. This translates into CASSLRGSGGPKITGELFF.